This T cell receptor (beta chain) was identified in a study of tumor-infiltrating lymphocytes in primary liver carcinoma. This clonotype was seen only a few times. Germline is not matched at one junction end, which may reflect a read error. CDR1 and CDR2 from the germline V gene are PRHDT and FYEKMQ (reference sequence). CDR3 length: 17 residues. Total RNA (around 500 ng) served as template for TCR beta cDNA synthesis primed by a constant-region primer. Three nested multiplex PCR rounds of slightly modified ARM-PCR generated TCR beta libraries. Rounds one and two of PCR, each of 10 cycles, were primed with TRBV1-TRBV30 forward primers and a C-beta reverse primer. TCRdb recomputed calls from the multiplex PCR reads with MiXCR, one row per CDR3 protein. This sample carries roughly 30,000 distinct CDR3 sequences, 75% to 85% of them seen once, and the ten largest clones take over 30%. The roughly 20-31 mg bulk tissue piece was not sorted before simultaneous RNA and DNA extraction.

Sequencing was performed on liver tumor tissue from sampling region 5. Subset denoted: tumor region T5, tumor centre. This receptor was taken from a man aged 40-49 years with primary liver carcinoma and hepatitis B virus infection. The genes are TRBV13 and TRBJ2-7, with 10 positions matching TRBD2. The DNA for the CDR3 is TGTACCAGCAGCCTACATCTTAGCGGGAGGACGGCCTACGAGCAGTACTTC. It translates to CTSSLHLSGRTAYEQYF.